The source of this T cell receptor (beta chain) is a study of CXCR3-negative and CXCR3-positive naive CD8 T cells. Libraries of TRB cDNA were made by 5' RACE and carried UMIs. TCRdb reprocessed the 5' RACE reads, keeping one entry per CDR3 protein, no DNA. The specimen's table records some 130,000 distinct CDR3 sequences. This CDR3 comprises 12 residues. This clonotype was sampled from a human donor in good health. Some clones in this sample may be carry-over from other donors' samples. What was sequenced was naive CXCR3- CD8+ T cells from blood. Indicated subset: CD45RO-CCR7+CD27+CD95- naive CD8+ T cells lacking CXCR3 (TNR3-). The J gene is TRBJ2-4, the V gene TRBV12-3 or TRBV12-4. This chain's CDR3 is CASSAPDELQYF.